Detailed here is one T cell receptor (beta chain). The antigen is undetermined. Unique molecular identifiers were built into the TCR beta cDNA libraries. cDNA molecules numbering about 490,000 came from approximately 1 to 10 million T cells. TCRdb independently ran MiXCR on the PCR reads; one entry per CDR3 protein. The table lists roughly 600,000 distinct CDR3 sequences, 44% of them singletons, with 1.5% to 2% in the top ten. This specimen belongs to a study of post-analysis software for immune sequencing data. The study's findings and limits: Compared with controls, patients showed significantly lower normalized Chao1 diversity. F measure clustering grouped samples strongly by preparation batch. Roughly 5 TRBV segments (TRBV5-6, TRBV5-1 and TRBV20-1 among them) occurred more frequently in patients than in controls.

This CDR3 is built from 15 residues. Germline V gives CDR1 MGHRA, CDR2 YSYEKL. The specimen was blood. The TCR sequence derives from a girl aged 5-17 years with multiple sclerosis. The chain couples TRBV4-1 to TRBJ2-7; 8 bases are a match to TRBD2. The J call is in doubt because the DNA end fits TRBJ2-5 better. CDR3 coding DNA: TGCGCCAGCAGCCAAGAAGATCGAGCGGGAGTGACCCAGTACTTC. Protein product: CASSQEDRAGVTQYF.